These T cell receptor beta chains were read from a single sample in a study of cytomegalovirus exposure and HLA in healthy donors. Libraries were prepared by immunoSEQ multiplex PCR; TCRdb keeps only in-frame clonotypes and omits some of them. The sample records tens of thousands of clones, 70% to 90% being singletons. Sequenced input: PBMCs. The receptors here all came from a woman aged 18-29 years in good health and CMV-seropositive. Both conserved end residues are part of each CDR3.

cdr3_aa: CSVHPGPQGAGEAQYF; cdr3_length: 16; v_call: TRBV29-1
cdr3_aa: CASSLSRTGQYF; cdr3_length: 12; v_call: TRBV28
cdr3_aa: CASSADREEGQPQHF; cdr3_length: 15; v_call: TRBV7-9
cdr3_aa: CASIADRSGYEQYF; cdr3_length: 14; v_call: TRBV6-1
cdr3_aa: CASSASTGGTGELFF; cdr3_length: 15; v_call: TRBV9
cdr3_aa: CASNGAGTGYNEQFF; cdr3_length: 15; v_call: TRBV28
cdr3_aa: CASSYSGATGELFF; cdr3_length: 14; v_call: TRBV6-5
cdr3_aa: CASSTGDRESYGYTF; cdr3_length: 15; v_call: TRBV6-5
cdr3_aa: CASSYLAEEKLFF; cdr3_length: 13; v_call: TRBV6-5
cdr3_aa: CASSPGTSGRNEQFF; cdr3_length: 15; v_call: TRBV28
cdr3_aa: CASSPMGHLSGNTIYF; cdr3_length: 16; v_call: TRBV18
cdr3_aa: CASSLYGTGGNTEAFF; cdr3_length: 16; v_call: TRBV28
cdr3_aa: CASSWTSSGGGMTDTQYF; cdr3_length: 18; v_call: TRBV7-2
cdr3_aa: CASRGGQASSYEQYF; cdr3_length: 15; v_call: TRBV28
cdr3_aa: CASSPRGDNEQFF; cdr3_length: 13; v_call: TRBV27